A selection of T cell receptor beta chains follows, all from one sample in a study of T cell repertoires in cytomegalovirus infection. TCRdb ran MiXCR on the reads and lists one entry per CDR3 protein. The repertoire includes 450,000 to 650,000 distinct CDR3 sequences, 35% to 50% of them detected once, and roughly 50% sits in the top ten. These receptors lack a known antigen. Here the sequenced sample was cultured PBMCs, taken from culture after CMV antigen stimulation. The receptors originated from a human donor in good health (CMV status not recorded). Some clones in this sample may be carry-over from other donors' samples. Each CDR3 is given with its conserved first and last residue. The order of the fields is V gene, J gene, D gene, clone size, CDR3 protein, CDR3 DNA. The D gene is left open where the match is weak. Rows give clone size only sometimes, using once, few, many, or a class for an expanded clone.

v_call: TRBV6-1; j_call: TRBJ2-2; d_call: .; clone_size: .; cdr3_aa: CAYAERNTGELFF; cdr3_nt: TGTGCCTACGCCGAGCGGAACACCGGGGAGCTGTTTTTT
v_call: TRBV24-1; j_call: TRBJ2-3; d_call: .; clone_size: .; cdr3_aa: CATSDSESSTDTQYF; cdr3_nt: TGTGCCACCAGTGATTCCGAGTCTAGCACAGATACGCAGTATTTT
v_call: TRBV5-1; j_call: TRBJ1-4; d_call: .; clone_size: .; cdr3_aa: CASSSSVGANEKLFF; cdr3_nt: TGCGCCAGCAGCTCCAGTGTGGGAGCCAATGAAAAACTGTTTTTT
v_call: TRBV7-2; j_call: TRBJ1-2; d_call: .; clone_size: few; cdr3_aa: CASSLGGARGYTF; cdr3_nt: TGTGCCAGCAGCTTGGGGGGGGCGCGGGGCTACACCTTC
v_call: TRBV12-3/TRBV12-4; j_call: TRBJ2-1; d_call: .; clone_size: .; cdr3_aa: CASTWSLVNEQFF; cdr3_nt: TGTGCCAGCACCTGGAGCTTGGTTAATGAGCAGTTCTTC
v_call: TRBV20-1; j_call: TRBJ2-7; d_call: TRBD1; clone_size: .; cdr3_aa: CSASGTGPYEQYF; cdr3_nt: TGCAGTGCTTCCGGGACAGGGCCCTACGAGCAGTACTTC
v_call: TRBV7-9; j_call: TRBJ2-1; d_call: TRBD1; clone_size: few; cdr3_aa: CASSLMDRGTHNEQFF; cdr3_nt: TGTGCCAGCAGCCTAATGGACAGGGGGACCCACAATGAGCAGTTCTTC
v_call: TRBV6-1; j_call: TRBJ2-4; d_call: TRBD2; clone_size: .; cdr3_aa: CASRGTSGGLAKNIQYF; cdr3_nt: TGTGCCAGCAGAGGGACTAGCGGGGGATTAGCCAAAAACATTCAGTACTTC
v_call: TRBV27; j_call: TRBJ2-5; d_call: TRBD2; clone_size: .; cdr3_aa: CASKPGLAGSETQYF; cdr3_nt: TGTGCCAGCAAGCCGGGACTAGCGGGATCAGAGACCCAGTACTTC
v_call: TRBV7-8; j_call: TRBJ1-5; d_call: .; clone_size: many; cdr3_aa: CASSLSQEASDQPQHF; cdr3_nt: TGTGCCAGCAGCTTATCACAGGAAGCGTCGGATCAGCCCCAGCATTTT
v_call: TRBV12-3/TRBV12-4; j_call: TRBJ2-1; d_call: TRBD2; clone_size: few; cdr3_aa: CASSFSGGPYNEQFF; cdr3_nt: TGTGCCAGCAGTTTCAGCGGGGGCCCCTACAATGAGCAGTTCTTC
v_call: TRBV7-9; j_call: TRBJ1-1; d_call: .; clone_size: many; cdr3_aa: CASSEETGHNPEAFF; cdr3_nt: TGTGCCAGCAGCGAAGAGACAGGACATAACCCTGAAGCTTTCTTT
v_call: TRBV5-6; j_call: TRBJ1-1; d_call: .; clone_size: .; cdr3_aa: CASSLVGMDGTEAFF; cdr3_nt: TGTGCCAGCAGCTTGGTGGGGATGGATGGCACTGAAGCTTTCTTT
v_call: TRBV27; j_call: TRBJ1-6; d_call: TRBD1; clone_size: .; cdr3_aa: CASSTGTLTFNSPLHF; cdr3_nt: TGTGCCAGCTCGACAGGGACGTTAACCTTTAATTCACCCCTCCACTTT
v_call: TRBV11-3; j_call: TRBJ1-6; d_call: .; clone_size: .; cdr3_aa: CASSLSTDSPLHF; cdr3_nt: TGTGCCAGCAGCTTATCGACAGACTCACCCCTCCACTTT
v_call: TRBV6-1; j_call: TRBJ2-6; d_call: .; clone_size: few; cdr3_aa: CASSRLRRSSGANVLTF; cdr3_nt: TGTGCCAGCAGTCGACTTAGAAGGTCGAGCGGGGCCAACGTCCTGACTTTC
v_call: TRBV4-1; j_call: TRBJ2-2; d_call: .; clone_size: .; cdr3_aa: CASSQFLAQTGELFF; cdr3_nt: TGCGCCAGCAGCCAATTTCTGGCGCAGACCGGGGAGCTGTTTTTT
v_call: TRBV18; j_call: TRBJ2-1; d_call: TRBD2; clone_size: .; cdr3_aa: CASSPPSSGRRGLGNEQFF; cdr3_nt: TGTGCCAGCTCACCACCTTCTAGCGGGAGAAGGGGCCTGGGTAATGAGCAGTTCTTC
v_call: TRBV7-6; j_call: TRBJ1-4; d_call: .; clone_size: few; cdr3_aa: CASSLEPTNEKLFF; cdr3_nt: TGTGCCAGCAGCTTGGAACCAACTAATGAAAAACTGTTTTTT
v_call: TRBV2; j_call: TRBJ1-5; d_call: TRBD1; clone_size: .; cdr3_aa: CASSLEGATRGTQHF; cdr3_nt: TGTGCCAGCAGTCTGGAGGGGGCTACCCGGGGGACCCAGCATTTT
v_call: TRBV27; j_call: TRBJ2-1; d_call: TRBD2; clone_size: .; cdr3_aa: CASSPIGLAGKNEQFF; cdr3_nt: TGTGCCAGCAGTCCAATCGGACTAGCGGGAAAAAATGAGCAGTTCTTC
v_call: TRBV5-3; j_call: TRBJ1-1; d_call: .; clone_size: .; cdr3_aa: CASSATGWGDVEAFF; cdr3_nt: TGTGCCAGCAGTGCGACCGGGTGGGGGGACGTTGAAGCTTTCTTT
v_call: TRBV12-3/TRBV12-4; j_call: TRBJ1-2; d_call: TRBD1; clone_size: .; cdr3_aa: CASSPRTGVSDGYTF; cdr3_nt: TGTGCCAGCAGTCCCAGGACAGGGGTTAGCGATGGCTACACCTTC
v_call: TRBV11-2; j_call: TRBJ2-2; d_call: .; clone_size: .; cdr3_aa: CASSQGGVPGELFF; cdr3_nt: TGTGCCAGCAGCCAAGGGGGAGTCCCCGGGGAGCTGTTTTTT
v_call: TRBV15; j_call: TRBJ1-2; d_call: .; clone_size: .; cdr3_aa: CATGGRGYTF; cdr3_nt: TGTGCCACCGGCGGACGGGGCTACACCTTC
v_call: TRBV4-3; j_call: TRBJ2-5; d_call: TRBD2; clone_size: .; cdr3_aa: CASSPRLAVGETQYF; cdr3_nt: TGCGCCAGCAGCCCACGACTAGCGGTTGGAGAGACCCAGTACTTC
v_call: TRBV7-2; j_call: TRBJ2-3; d_call: TRBD1; clone_size: few; cdr3_aa: CASSIRGQGTDTQYF; cdr3_nt: TGTGCCAGCAGCATAAGGGGGCAGGGGACAGATACGCAGTATTTT
v_call: TRBV6-1; j_call: TRBJ1-2; d_call: .; clone_size: .; cdr3_aa: CASSETVYGYTF; cdr3_nt: TGTGCCAGCAGTGAAACAGTCTATGGCTACACCTTC
v_call: TRBV27; j_call: TRBJ1-4; d_call: .; clone_size: .; cdr3_aa: CASSSSPGAWKEKLFF; cdr3_nt: TGTGCCAGCAGTTCCTCCCCAGGGGCTTGGAAGGAAAAACTGTTTTTT
v_call: TRBV10-3; j_call: TRBJ2-5; d_call: TRBD1; clone_size: few; cdr3_aa: CAISGLPTGGEETQYF; cdr3_nt: TGTGCCATCAGTGGCCTCCCCACAGGGGGCGAAGAGACCCAGTACTTC
v_call: TRBV7-2; j_call: TRBJ2-5; d_call: .; clone_size: many; cdr3_aa: CASSSPPGGGRETQYF; cdr3_nt: TGTGCCAGCAGCTCCCCCCCCGGTGGAGGGCGAGAGACCCAGTACTTC
v_call: TRBV7-2; j_call: TRBJ2-3; d_call: .; clone_size: .; cdr3_aa: CASSTRPYTDTQYF; cdr3_nt: TGTGCCAGCAGCACCCGACCCTACACAGATACGCAGTATTTT
v_call: TRBV7-8; j_call: TRBJ2-7; d_call: .; clone_size: .; cdr3_aa: CASSPSRLDFEQYF; cdr3_nt: TGTGCCAGCAGCCCCTCCAGACTCGACTTCGAGCAGTACTTC
v_call: TRBV19; j_call: TRBJ2-4; d_call: .; clone_size: .; cdr3_aa: CASSMTFLTKNIQYF; cdr3_nt: TGTGCCAGTAGTATGACATTTTTAACCAAAAACATTCAGTACTTC
v_call: TRBV18; j_call: TRBJ2-7; d_call: TRBD2; clone_size: .; cdr3_aa: CASSRPGGGGEQYF; cdr3_nt: TGTGCCAGCTCACGGCCCGGGGGGGGAGGCGAGCAGTACTTC
v_call: TRBV27; j_call: TRBJ2-5; d_call: .; clone_size: few; cdr3_aa: CASSLRQQETQYF; cdr3_nt: TGTGCCAGCAGTTTGCGGCAGCAAGAGACCCAGTACTTC
v_call: TRBV7-2; j_call: TRBJ1-2; d_call: TRBD1; clone_size: many; cdr3_aa: CASSTRQGMGGYTF; cdr3_nt: TGTGCCAGCAGCACTCGACAGGGGATGGGCGGCTACACCTTC
v_call: TRBV6-6; j_call: TRBJ1-3; d_call: .; clone_size: .; cdr3_aa: CASSFGPQAKGNTIYF; cdr3_nt: TGTGCCAGCAGTTTCGGGCCTCAAGCTAAGGGAAACACCATATATTTT
v_call: TRBV6-1; j_call: TRBJ2-5; d_call: .; clone_size: .; cdr3_aa: CASSEAVFLQETQYF; cdr3_nt: TGTGCCAGCAGTGAAGCGGTCTTCCTCCAAGAGACCCAGTACTTC
v_call: TRBV5-4; j_call: TRBJ2-3; d_call: TRBD2; clone_size: .; cdr3_aa: CASSKGLAGGQSTDTQYF; cdr3_nt: TGTGCCAGCAGCAAGGGACTAGCGGGGGGCCAAAGCACAGATACGCAGTATTTT
v_call: TRBV7-2; j_call: TRBJ2-5; d_call: .; clone_size: .; cdr3_aa: CASSLRGPSETQYF; cdr3_nt: TGTGCCAGCAGCTTACGGGGTCCAAGTGAGACCCAGTACTTC
v_call: TRBV12-3/TRBV12-4; j_call: TRBJ1-4; d_call: .; clone_size: few; cdr3_aa: CASSPGTSATNEKLFF; cdr3_nt: TGTGCCAGCAGCCCTGGGACTTCTGCAACTAATGAAAAACTGTTTTTT
v_call: TRBV7-9; j_call: TRBJ1-3; d_call: .; clone_size: few; cdr3_aa: CASSLADKATIYF; cdr3_nt: TGTGCCAGCAGCTTAGCCGACAAGGCCACCATATATTTT